Listed here is a single T cell receptor (beta chain). Its antigen is unknown. CDR3 length: 13 residues. Germline values: CDR1 MNHNY, CDR2 SVGAGI (reference sequence). J was trimmed by 7 bases and V by 6 bases; bases with no gene match: 6. This specimen belongs to a study of T-cell memory formation after mild COVID-19. Across the study: For the most part, TCR clusters were specific to one donor. Overall study findings and caveats: The SARS-CoV-2 specificity of second-wave clones reaching peak at day 37 remained unverified. Some responding clones appeared in pre-infection memory, suggesting cross-reactive memory joined. A second wave expanding day 15 to 37 was CD4+-biased; contracting clones were balanced.

TCRdb ran MiXCR on the 5' RACE reads and lists one entry per CDR3 protein. Found here are approximately 250,000 distinct CDR3 sequences, over 15% of them singletons; the top ten hold roughly a fifth. The gene calls are TRBV6-6 and TRBJ1-2; TRBD1 aligns across 9 bases. This TCR was sampled from a man aged 18 to 29 who had mild COVID-19 (a few samples of this study predate the infection). Cell type and time point are not known. The specimen was PBMCs or a T cell subset sorted from them (not recorded which). CDR3 in amino acids: CASRRTGEGGYTF. The CDR3 nucleotides read TGTGCCAGCAGACGGACAGGGGAGGGTGGCTACACCTTC.